These 6 T cell receptor beta chains originate from one sample sequenced in a study of CD8+CD57+ T cells in acquired aplastic anemia. Profiling of TCR beta VDJ combinations and CDR3 sequences used genomic DNA as template. Each CDR3 protein is one row after TCRdb ran MiXCR on the reads. The sample holds more than 200,000 distinct CDR3 sequences, about half seen once. Sequenced patients had shown CD8+CD57+ cell expansion by flow cytometry. Source material: sorted CD4+, CD8+, or CD8+CD57+ T cells (not recorded which) from PBMCs. These TCRs come from a human donor with aplastic anemia.

Comments on this clonotype: The junction departs from the called germline gene at one end, perhaps through a read error. V gene TRBV2 combines with J gene TRBJ2-7, with 9 nucleotides matching TRBD2. This CDR3 has 15 amino acids. Germline CDR1 and CDR2: SNHLY and FYNNEI. This chain's CDR3 is CASSFGREGPPEQYF. Here the CDR3 DNA reads TGTGCCAGCAGTTTCGGGCGGGAGGGCCCACCCGAGCAGTACTTT.

This CDR3 is CASSPGVGYGYTF. In DNA, the CDR3 is TGTGCCAGCAGCCCAGGGGTCGGCTATGGCTACACCTTC. V usage is TRBV7-9 and J usage is TRBJ1-2, with D tentatively TRBD1 (6 bases). CDR1 and CDR2 (germline): SEHNR, FQNEAQ (reference sequence). The V end was cut by 5 bases, the J end by 4 bases, with 11 bases between. The CDR3 is 13 amino acids.

This chain uses TRBV15 with TRBJ1-6; D may be TRBD1 (6 bases). The CDR3 has 14 amino acids. Trimming cost V 7 bases and J 10 bases, with 17 bases left between them. Germline V gives CDR1 LNHNV, CDR2 YYDKDF (reference sequence). This CDR3 reads CATKQAQGGSPLHF. Written as DNA, the CDR3 is TGTGCCACCAAGCAAGCCCAAGGGGGGTCACCCCTCCACTTT. Supplemented by reference TRBV15 and TRBJ1-6, the full variable domain reads DAMVIQNPRYQVTQFGKPVTLSCSQTLNHNVMYWYQQKSSQAPKLLFHYYDKDFNNEADTPDNFQSRRPNTSFCFLDIRSPGLGDTAMYLCATKQAQGGSPLHFGNGTRLTVT.

The CDR3 bases are TGTGCCAGCACCCGACAGGGGGCGGGGCAGCCCCAGCATTTT. Its translation: CASTRQGAGQPQHF. V and J are TRBV5-6 and TRBJ1-5, with 10 bases matching TRBD1. V dropped 6 bases and J dropped 7; count of bases not matched to a gene: 7. CDR3 length: 14 residues. Germline CDR1 SGHDT, CDR2 YYEEEE.

Remarks on this clonotype: A clone one base away is much larger, so this may be a read error. DNA for the CDR3: TGTGCCAGCAGGCTAGACAGGGACCACGAGCGGTACTTC. Protein product: CASRLDRDHERYF. This rearrangement joins TRBV7-3 to TRBJ2-7; 7 bases are a match to TRBD1. From germline, CDR1 is SGHTA and CDR2 FQGTGA. The length of the CDR3 is 13 residues.

In this sample, this clonotype turned up many times. V usage is TRBV5-8 and J usage is TRBJ2-5; 7 nucleotides agree with TRBD2. CDR1 is SGHTS and CDR2 is YDEGEE in the germline V gene. The CDR3 has 16 residues. The ends lost 0 bases at V and 1 base at J; junction bases unmatched: 6. The CDR3 protein is CASSLDPGRGQETQYF. The DNA of the CDR3 is TGTGCCAGCAGCTTGGATCCAGGGAGGGGCCAAGAGACCCAGTACTTC. Full variable domain (missing parts from reference TRBV5-8 and TRBJ2-5): EAGVTQSPTHLIKTRGQQATLRCSPISGHTSVYWYQQALGLGLQFLLWYDEGEERNRGNFPPRFSGRQFPNYSSELNVNALELEDSALYLCASSLDPGRGQETQYFGPGTRLLVL.